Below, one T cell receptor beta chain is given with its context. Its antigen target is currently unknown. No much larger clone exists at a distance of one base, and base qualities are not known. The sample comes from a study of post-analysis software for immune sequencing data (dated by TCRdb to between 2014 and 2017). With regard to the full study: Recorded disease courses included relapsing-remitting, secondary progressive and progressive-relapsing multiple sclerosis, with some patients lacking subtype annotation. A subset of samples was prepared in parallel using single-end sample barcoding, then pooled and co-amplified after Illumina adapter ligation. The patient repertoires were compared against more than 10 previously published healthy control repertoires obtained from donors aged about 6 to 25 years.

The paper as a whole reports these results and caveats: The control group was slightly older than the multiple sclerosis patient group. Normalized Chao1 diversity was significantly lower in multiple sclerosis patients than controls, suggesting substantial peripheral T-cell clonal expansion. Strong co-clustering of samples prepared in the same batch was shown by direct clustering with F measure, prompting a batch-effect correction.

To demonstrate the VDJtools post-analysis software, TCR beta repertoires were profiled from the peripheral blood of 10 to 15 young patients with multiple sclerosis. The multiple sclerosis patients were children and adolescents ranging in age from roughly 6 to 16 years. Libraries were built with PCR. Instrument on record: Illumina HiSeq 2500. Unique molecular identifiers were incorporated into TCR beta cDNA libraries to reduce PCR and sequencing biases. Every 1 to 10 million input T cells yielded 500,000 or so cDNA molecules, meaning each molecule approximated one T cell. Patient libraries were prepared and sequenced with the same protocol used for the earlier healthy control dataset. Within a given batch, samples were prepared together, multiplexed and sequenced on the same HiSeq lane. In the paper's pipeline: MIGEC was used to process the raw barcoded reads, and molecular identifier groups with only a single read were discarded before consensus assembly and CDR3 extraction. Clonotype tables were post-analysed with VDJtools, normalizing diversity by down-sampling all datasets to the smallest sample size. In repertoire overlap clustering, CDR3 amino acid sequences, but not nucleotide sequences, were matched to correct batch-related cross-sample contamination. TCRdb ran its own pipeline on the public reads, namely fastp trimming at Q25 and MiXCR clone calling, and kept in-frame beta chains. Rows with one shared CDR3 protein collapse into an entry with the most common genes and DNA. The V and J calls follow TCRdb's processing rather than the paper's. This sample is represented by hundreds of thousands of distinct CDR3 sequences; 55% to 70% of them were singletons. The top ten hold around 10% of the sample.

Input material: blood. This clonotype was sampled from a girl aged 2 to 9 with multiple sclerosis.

The CDR3 corresponds to CASSLGPGPATDTQYF. The DNA sequence is TGTGCCAGCAGCTTAGGTCCAGGCCCGGCCACAGATACGCAGTATTTT. Recombination connected TRBV7-9 to TRBJ2-3; too little of a D gene remains to name it. The germline V gene (reference sequence) specifies SEHNR as CDR1 and FQNEAQ as CDR2. The CDR3 sequence holds 16 residues, the cysteine and phenylalanine included. CDR3 DNA only is kept here, 48 bases in frame from base 1. V is reduced by 1 base and J by 2 bases, leaving a spacing of 13 bases between them.